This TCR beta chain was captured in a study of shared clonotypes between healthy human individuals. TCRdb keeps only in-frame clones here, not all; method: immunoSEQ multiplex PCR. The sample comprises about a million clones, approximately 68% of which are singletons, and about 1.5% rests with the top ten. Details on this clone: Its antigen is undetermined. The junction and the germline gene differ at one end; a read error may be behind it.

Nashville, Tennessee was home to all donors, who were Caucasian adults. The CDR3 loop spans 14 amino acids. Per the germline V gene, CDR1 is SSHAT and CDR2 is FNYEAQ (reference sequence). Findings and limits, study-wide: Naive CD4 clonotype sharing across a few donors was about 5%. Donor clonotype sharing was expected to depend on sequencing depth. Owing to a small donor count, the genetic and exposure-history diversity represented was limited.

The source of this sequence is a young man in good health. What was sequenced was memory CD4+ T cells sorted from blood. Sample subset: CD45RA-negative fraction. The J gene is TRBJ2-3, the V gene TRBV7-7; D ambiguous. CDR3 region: CASSPHYNTDTQYF. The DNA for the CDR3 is TGTGCTAGCAGCCCCCATTATAACACAGATACGCAGTATTTT.